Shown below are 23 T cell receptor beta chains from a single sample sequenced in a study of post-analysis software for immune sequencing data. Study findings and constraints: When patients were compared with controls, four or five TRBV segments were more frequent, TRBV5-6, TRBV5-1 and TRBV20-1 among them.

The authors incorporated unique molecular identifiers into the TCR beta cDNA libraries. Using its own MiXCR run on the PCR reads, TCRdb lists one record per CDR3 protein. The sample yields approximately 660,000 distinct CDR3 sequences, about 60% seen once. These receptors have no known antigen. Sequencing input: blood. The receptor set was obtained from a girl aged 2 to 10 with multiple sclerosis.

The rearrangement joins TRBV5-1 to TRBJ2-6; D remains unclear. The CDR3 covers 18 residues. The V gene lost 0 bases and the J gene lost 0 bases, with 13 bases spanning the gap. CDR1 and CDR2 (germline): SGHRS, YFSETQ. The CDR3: CASSLATVRVSGANVLTF. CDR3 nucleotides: TGCGCCAGCAGCTTGGCGACCGTCCGGGTCTCTGGGGCCAACGTCCTGACTTTC.

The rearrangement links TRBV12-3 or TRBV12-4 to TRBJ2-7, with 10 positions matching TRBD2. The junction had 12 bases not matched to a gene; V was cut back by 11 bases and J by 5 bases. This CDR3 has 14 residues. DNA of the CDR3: TGTGCCGTGACGCCTAGCGGGAGAGGGGACGAGCAGTACTTC. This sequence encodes CAVTPSGRGDEQYF.

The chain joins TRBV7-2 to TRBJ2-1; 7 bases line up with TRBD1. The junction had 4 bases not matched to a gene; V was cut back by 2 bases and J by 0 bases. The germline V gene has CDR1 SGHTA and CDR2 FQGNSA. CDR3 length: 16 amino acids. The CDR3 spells CASSLIAGGSYNEQFF. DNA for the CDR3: TGTGCCAGCAGCTTAATAGCAGGGGGCTCCTACAATGAGCAGTTCTTC.

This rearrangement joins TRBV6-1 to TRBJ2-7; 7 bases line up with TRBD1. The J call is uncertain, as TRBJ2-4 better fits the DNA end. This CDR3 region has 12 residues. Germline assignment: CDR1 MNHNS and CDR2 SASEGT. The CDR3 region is CASRQGWDIQYF. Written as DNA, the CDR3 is TGTGCCAGCAGACAGGGGTGGGACATTCAGTACTTC.

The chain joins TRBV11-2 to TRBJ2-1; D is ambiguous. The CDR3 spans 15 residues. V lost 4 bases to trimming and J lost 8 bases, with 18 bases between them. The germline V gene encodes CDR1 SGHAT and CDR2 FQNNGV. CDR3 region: CASSYDAPGGYEQFF. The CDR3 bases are TGTGCCAGCAGCTATGACGCTCCTGGTGGTTATGAGCAGTTCTTC.

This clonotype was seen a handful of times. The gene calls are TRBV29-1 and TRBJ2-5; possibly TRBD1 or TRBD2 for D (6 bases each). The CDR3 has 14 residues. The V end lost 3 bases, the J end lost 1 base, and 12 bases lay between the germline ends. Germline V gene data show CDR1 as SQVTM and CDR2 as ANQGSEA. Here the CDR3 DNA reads TGCAGCGTTGATGTCAGGGGAGGCCAAGAGACCCAGTACTTC. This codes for CSVDVRGGQETQYF.

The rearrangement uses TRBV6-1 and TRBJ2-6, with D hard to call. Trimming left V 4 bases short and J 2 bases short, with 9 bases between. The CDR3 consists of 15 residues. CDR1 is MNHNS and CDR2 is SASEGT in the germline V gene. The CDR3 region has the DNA TGTGCCAGCAGTGGAAACTCTGCTGGGGCCAACGTCCTGACTTTC. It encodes CASSGNSAGANVLTF.

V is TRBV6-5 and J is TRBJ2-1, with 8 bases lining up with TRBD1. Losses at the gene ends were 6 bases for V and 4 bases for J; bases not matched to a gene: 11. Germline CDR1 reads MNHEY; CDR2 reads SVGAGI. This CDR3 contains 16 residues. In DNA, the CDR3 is TGTGCCAGCAGCCCACTGACAGGGGAAACTTACAATGAGCAGTTCTTC. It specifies CASSPLTGETYNEQFF.

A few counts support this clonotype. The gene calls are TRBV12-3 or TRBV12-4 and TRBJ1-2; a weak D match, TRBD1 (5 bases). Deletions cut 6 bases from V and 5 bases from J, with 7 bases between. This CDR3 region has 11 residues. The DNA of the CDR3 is TGTGCCAGCAGAGGGGATTATGGCTACACCTTC. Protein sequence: CASRGDYGYTF.

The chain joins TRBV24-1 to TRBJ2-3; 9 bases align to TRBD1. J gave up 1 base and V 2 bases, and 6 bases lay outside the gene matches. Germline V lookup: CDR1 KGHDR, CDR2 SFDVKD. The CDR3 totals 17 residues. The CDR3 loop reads CATSDSQGAFGTDTQYF. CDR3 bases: TGTGCCACCAGTGATTCACAGGGGGCTTTCGGCACAGATACGCAGTATTTT.

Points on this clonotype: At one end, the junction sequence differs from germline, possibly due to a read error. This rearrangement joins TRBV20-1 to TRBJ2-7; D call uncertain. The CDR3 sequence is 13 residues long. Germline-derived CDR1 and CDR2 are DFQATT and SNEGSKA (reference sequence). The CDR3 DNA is TGCAGTGCTAGGCCGGTCGCCTCCTGCGAGCAGTACTTC. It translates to CSARPVASCEQYF.

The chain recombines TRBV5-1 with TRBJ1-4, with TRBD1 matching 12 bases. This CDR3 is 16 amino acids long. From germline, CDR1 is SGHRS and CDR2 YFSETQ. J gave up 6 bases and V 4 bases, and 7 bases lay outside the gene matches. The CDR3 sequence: CASSQGTGGEDEKLFF. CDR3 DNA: TGCGCCAGCAGCCAGGGGACAGGGGGCGAGGATGAAAAACTGTTTTTT. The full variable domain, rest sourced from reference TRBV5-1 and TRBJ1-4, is KAGVTQTPRYLIKTRGQQVTLSCSPISGHRSVSWYQQTPGQGLQFLFEYFSETQRNKGNFPGRFSGRQFSNSRSEMNVSTLELGDSALYLCASSQGTGGEDEKLFFGSGTQLSVL.

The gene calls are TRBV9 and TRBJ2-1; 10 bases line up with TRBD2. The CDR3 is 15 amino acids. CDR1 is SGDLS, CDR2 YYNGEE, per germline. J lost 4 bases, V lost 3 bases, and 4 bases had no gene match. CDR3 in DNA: TGTGCCAGCAGCGCCCAGCGGGGGGGATACAATGAGCAGTTCTTC. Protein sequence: CASSAQRGGYNEQFF.

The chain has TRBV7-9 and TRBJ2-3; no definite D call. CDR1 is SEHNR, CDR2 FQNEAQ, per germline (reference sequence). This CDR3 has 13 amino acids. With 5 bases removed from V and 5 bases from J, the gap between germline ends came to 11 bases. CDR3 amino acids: CASSTRRVDTQYF. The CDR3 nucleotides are TGTGCCAGCAGCACACGACGAGTAGATACGCAGTATTTT.

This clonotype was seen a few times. CDR3 nucleotide sequence: TGTGCCAGCAGCCCGACAGGGGGACAGCCCCAGCATTTT. Its translation is CASSPTGGQPQHF. This chain links TRBV7-2 with TRBJ1-5; 9 bases line up with TRBD1. V lost 5 bases, J lost 7 bases, and 3 bases stayed unmatched. CDR1 SGHTA and CDR2 FQGNSA come from the germline V gene. The CDR3 runs 13 residues.

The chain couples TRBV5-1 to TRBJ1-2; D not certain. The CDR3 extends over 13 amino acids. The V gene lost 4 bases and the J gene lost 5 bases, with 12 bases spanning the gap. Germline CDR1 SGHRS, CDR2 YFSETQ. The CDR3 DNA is TGCGCCAGCAGCACATCTGCCCTTTATGGCTACACCTTC. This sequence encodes CASSTSALYGYTF.

The CDR3 spells CASSRTGNGYTF. CDR3 nucleotide sequence: TGTGCCAGCAGCCGGACAGGTAATGGCTACACCTTC. The rearrangement joins TRBV25-1 to TRBJ1-2; 7 nucleotides agree with TRBD1. Germline V gene lookup returns CDR1 MGHDK and CDR2 SYGVNS. The CDR3 is made up of 12 amino acids. The V and J ends lost 6 bases and 6 bases, in that order; junction bases with no gene match: 4.

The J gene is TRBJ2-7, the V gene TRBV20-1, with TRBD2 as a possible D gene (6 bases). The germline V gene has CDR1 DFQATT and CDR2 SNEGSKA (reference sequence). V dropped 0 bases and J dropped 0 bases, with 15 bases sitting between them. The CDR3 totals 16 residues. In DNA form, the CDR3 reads TGCAGTGCTAGAGATCGTGGTAGCGGTAGCTCCTACGAGCAGTACTTC. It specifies CSARDRGSGSSYEQYF.

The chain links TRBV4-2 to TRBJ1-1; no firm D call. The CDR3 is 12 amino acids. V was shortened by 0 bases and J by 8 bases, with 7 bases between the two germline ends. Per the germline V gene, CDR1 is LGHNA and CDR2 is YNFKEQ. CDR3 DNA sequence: TGTGCCAGCAGCCAAGAGGGTCGAGAAGCTTTCTTT. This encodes CASSQEGREAFF.

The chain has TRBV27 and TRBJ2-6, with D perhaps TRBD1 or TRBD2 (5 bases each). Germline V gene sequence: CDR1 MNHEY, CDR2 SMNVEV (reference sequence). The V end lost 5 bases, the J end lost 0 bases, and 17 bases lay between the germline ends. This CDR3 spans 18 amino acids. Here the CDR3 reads CASSDLGRGSSGANVLTF. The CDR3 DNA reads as TGTGCCAGCAGTGACCTGGGACGGGGTAGCTCTGGGGCCAACGTCCTGACTTTC.

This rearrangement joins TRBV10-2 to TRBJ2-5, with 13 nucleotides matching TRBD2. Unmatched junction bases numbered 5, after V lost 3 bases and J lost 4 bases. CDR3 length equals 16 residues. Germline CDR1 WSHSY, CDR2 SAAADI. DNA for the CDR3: TGCGCCAGCAGTGAAGGACTAGCGGGAGTTTTAGAGACCCAGTACTTC. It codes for CASSEGLAGVLETQYF.

The DNA of the CDR3 is TGCAGTGCTAGTCTCGGGACCAGAATCAACAATGAGCAGTTCTTC. This encodes CSASLGTRINNEQFF. The rearrangement uses TRBV20-1 and TRBJ2-1; D is possibly TRBD1 or TRBD2 (5 bases each). CDR3 length: 15 residues. Looked up from germline, CDR1 is DFQATT and CDR2 is SNEGSKA (reference sequence). Trimming left V 3 bases short and J 5 bases short, with 17 bases between.

Written as DNA, the CDR3 is TGCAGTGCTTTTGCACCTAGCAGGAGCTCCTACGAGCAGTACTTC. Its protein is CSAFAPSRSSYEQYF. The rearrangement joins TRBV20-1 to TRBJ2-7; perhaps TRBD2 as D (5 bases). Germline assignment: CDR1 DFQATT and CDR2 SNEGSKA (reference sequence). V was pared by 5 bases and J by 0 bases, with 17 bases between. This CDR3 contains 15 residues.